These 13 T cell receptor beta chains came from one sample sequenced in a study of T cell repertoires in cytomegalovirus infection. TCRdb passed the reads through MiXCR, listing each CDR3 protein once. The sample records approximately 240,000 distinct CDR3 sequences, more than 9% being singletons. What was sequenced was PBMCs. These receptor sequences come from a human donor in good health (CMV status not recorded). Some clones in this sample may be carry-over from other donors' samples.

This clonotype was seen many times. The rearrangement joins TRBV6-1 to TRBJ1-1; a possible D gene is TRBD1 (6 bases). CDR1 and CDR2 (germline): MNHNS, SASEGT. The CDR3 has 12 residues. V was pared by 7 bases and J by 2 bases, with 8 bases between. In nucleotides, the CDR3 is TGTGCCAGCACGGACAGTAACACTGAAGCTTTCTTT. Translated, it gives CASTDSNTEAFF.

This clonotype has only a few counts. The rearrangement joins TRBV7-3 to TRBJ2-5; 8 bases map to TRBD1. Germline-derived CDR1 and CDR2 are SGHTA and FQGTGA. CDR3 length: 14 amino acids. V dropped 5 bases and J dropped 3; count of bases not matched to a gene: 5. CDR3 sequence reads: CASSQTGAEETQYF. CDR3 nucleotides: TGTGCCAGCAGCCAGACAGGGGCGGAAGAGACCCAGTACTTC.

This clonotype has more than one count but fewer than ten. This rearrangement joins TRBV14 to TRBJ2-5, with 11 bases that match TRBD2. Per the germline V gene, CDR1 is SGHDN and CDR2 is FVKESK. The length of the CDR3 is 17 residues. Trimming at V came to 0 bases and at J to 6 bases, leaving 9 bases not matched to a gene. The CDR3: CASSQDLQASGRKTQYF. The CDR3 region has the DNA TGTGCCAGCAGCCAAGATCTCCAGGCTAGCGGGAGGAAGACCCAGTACTTC.

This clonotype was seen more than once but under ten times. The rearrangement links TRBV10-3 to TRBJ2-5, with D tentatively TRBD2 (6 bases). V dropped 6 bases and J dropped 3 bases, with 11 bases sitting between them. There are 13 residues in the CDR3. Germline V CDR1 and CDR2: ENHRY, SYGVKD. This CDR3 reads CAIRSGAEETQYF. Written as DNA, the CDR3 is TGTGCCATCAGATCGGGAGCAGAAGAGACCCAGTACTTC.

The CDR3 reads CASAGTPFPNEQFF. CDR3 DNA sequence: TGTGCCAGCGCCGGGACTCCTTTTCCCAATGAGCAGTTCTTC. V gene TRBV5-6 combines with J gene TRBJ2-1; the D gene is possibly TRBD2 (6 bases). The V and J ends lost 7 bases and 6 bases respectively, with 17 bases between them. Germline V CDR1 and CDR2: SGHDT, YYEEEE. This CDR3 has 14 residues.

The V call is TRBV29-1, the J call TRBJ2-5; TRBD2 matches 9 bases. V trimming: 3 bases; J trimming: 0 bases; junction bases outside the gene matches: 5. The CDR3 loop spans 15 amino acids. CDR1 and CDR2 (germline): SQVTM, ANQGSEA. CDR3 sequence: CSVDKAGGNQETQYF. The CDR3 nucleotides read TGCAGCGTTGACAAAGCGGGAGGAAACCAAGAGACCCAGTACTTC.

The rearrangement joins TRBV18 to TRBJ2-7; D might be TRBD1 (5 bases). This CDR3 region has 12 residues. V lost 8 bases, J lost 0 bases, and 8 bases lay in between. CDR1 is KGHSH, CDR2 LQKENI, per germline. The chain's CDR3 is CASVDSSYEQYF. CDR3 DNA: TGTGCCAGCGTAGACAGCTCCTACGAGCAGTACTTC. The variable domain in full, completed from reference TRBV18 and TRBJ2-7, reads NAGVMQNPRHLVRRRGQEARLRCSPMKGHSHVYWYRQLPEEGLKFMVYLQKENIIDESGMPKERFSAEFPKEGPSILRIQQVVRGDSAAYFCASVDSSYEQYFGPGTRLTVT.

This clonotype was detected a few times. CDR3 coding DNA: TGTGCCAGCAGCGAAAAGGGACTTTTACCCTACAATGAGCAGTTCTTC. Translating gives CASSEKGLLPYNEQFF. This chain uses TRBV28 with TRBJ2-1, with D maybe TRBD2 (6 bases). The CDR3 length is 16 residues. Germline CDR1 is MDHEN and CDR2 is SYDVKM. V lost 6 bases and J 2 bases, leaving 17 bases between the germline ends.

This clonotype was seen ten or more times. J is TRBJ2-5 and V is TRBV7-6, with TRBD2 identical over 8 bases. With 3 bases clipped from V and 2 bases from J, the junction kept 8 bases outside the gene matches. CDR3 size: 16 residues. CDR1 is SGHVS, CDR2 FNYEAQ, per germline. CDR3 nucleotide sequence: TGTGCCAGCAGCTTGGGGGTTATAGCGGGGCAAGAGACCCAGTACTTC. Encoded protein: CASSLGVIAGQETQYF.

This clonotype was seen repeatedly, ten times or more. CDR3 nucleotides: TGTGCCAGCACCGACAGGGGGGAAGGCTACACCTTC. Translating it yields CASTDRGEGYTF. The gene calls are TRBV28 and TRBJ1-2, with 9 bases fitting TRBD1. CDR3 length equals 12 residues. J lost 8 bases, V lost 7 bases, and 5 bases had no gene match. Germline V gives CDR1 MDHEN, CDR2 SYDVKM.

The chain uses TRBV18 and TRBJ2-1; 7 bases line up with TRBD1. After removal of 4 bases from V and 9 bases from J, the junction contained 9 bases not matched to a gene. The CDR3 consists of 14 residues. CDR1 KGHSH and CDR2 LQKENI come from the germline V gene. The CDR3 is CASSQGTPGGEQFF. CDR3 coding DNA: TGTGCCAGCTCACAAGGGACCCCAGGGGGTGAGCAGTTCTTC.

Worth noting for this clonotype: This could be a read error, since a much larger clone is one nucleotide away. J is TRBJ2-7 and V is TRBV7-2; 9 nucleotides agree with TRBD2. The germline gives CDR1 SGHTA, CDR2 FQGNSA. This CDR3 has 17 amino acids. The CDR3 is CASSLDLGSGSGYGQYF. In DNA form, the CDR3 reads TGTGCCAGCAGCTTAGATCTAGGTAGCGGGAGTGGGTACGGGCAGTACTTC.

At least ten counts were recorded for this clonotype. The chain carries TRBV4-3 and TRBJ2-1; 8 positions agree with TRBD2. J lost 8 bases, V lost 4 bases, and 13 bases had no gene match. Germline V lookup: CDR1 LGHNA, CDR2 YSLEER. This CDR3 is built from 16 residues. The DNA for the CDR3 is TGCGCCAGCAGCCCTGCCCCGAGCGGGAGCGGAGATGAGCAGTTCTTC. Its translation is CASSPAPSGSGDEQFF.